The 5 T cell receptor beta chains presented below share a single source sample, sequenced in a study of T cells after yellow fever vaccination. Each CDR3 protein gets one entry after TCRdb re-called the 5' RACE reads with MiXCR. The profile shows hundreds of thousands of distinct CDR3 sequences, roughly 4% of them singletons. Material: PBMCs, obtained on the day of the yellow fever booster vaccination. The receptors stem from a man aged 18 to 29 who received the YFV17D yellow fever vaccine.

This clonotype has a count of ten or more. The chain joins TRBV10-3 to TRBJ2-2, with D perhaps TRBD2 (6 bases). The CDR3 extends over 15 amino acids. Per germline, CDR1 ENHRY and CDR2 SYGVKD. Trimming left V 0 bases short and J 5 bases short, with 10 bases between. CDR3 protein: CAISESLAETGELFF. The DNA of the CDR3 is TGTGCCATCAGTGAGTCCTTAGCGGAGACCGGGGAGCTGTTTTTT.

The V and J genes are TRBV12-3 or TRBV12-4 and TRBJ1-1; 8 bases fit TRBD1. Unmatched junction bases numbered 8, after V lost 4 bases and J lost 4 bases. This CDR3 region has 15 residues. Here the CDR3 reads CASSSEDRDLTEAFF. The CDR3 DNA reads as TGTGCCAGCAGTTCCGAGGACAGGGACCTCACTGAAGCTTTCTTT.

CDR3 sequence reads: CASSEAGPRNTEAFF. The CDR3 DNA is TGTGCCAGCAGTGAAGCGGGACCCAGGAACACTGAAGCTTTCTTT. V is TRBV2 and J is TRBJ1-1, with a weak D call TRBD1 (5 bases). The CDR3 extends over 15 amino acids. Trimming removed 0 bases at V and 1 base at J, with 9 bases between. CDR1 is SNHLY and CDR2 is FYNNEI in the germline V gene.

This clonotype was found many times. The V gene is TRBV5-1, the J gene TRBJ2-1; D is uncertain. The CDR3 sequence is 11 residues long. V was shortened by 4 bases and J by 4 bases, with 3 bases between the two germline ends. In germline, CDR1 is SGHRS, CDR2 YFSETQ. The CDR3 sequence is CASSEYNEQFF. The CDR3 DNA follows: TGCGCCAGCAGCGAGTACAATGAGCAGTTCTTC.

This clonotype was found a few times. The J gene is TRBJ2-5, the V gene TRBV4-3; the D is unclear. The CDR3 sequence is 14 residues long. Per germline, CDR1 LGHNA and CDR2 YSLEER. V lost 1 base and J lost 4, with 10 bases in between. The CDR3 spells CASSQAGATETQYF. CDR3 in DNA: TGCGCCAGCAGCCAAGCCGGCGCAACAGAGACCCAGTACTTC.